This TCR beta chain appears in the sequencing data of a study of T cells after yellow fever vaccination (dated by TCRdb to about 2019). With regard to the full study: The SMART-Seq v4 Ultra Low Input RNA kit was used to prepare libraries from fractions with low cell numbers. The cohort comprised two healthy male donors, one aged 18 to 29 and one aged 30 to 40 years. To follow T-cell clones before and after primary and booster YFV17D yellow fever vaccination, bulk TCR alpha and beta repertoires were sequenced over time. Blood was collected at multiple timepoints before and after primary and secondary immunization, and bulk PBMC replicates and cell subsets were isolated. The paper as a whole reports these results and caveats: A small fraction of clonotypes showed up in both the CD4 and CD8 compartments, probably as a result of convergent recombination. The secondary T-cell response was found to be weaker but faster than the primary response, with a peak reached on day 5 rather than on day 15. Most clones expanded after primary vaccination were re-detected after the booster (96% of CD4 and around 88% of CD8), suggesting broad memory maintenance. Because only a couple of donors were included in the study, the extent to which the findings can be generalized is limited. Computational filtering was required because FACS-sorted repertoires could contain abundant contaminating clonotypes from the bulk population.

The treatment or condition label here, explained by the study, means: live attenuated yellow fever vaccine strain. At each blood-draw timepoint, two biological replicates of bulk PBMCs were obtained. A standard Ficoll-Paque protocol was used to isolate PBMCs from peripheral blood. RNA was extracted with TriZol from bulk PBMCs, CD4 and CD8 fractions, and dextramer-positive and dextramer-negative fractions. Synthesis of TCR cDNA relied on 5'RACE template switching, a step that introduced a universal primer site along with unique molecular identifiers. Priming of cDNA synthesis was performed from both the TCR alpha and TCR beta constant segments. Library amplification involved two PCR steps, and the second step added sample barcodes and sequencing adapters. Sequencing of libraries was performed on Illumina HiSeq 2500 (2x100 bp) or NovaSeq (2x150 bp). In the original analysis: Reads were demultiplexed and collapsed into UMI consensus sequences with MIGEC, and V(D)J alignment was performed with MiXCR. Clonotypes responding to the vaccine were identified with edgeR on replicate PBMC samples, with the criteria of FDR below 0.01 and a log2 fold change above 5 up to day 15. Each bulk clonotype was labeled CD4 or CD8 based on which sequenced repertoire, CD4 or CD8, contained the clonotype at higher abundance. TCRdb redid the processing of the public reads, applying fastp at Q25 and MiXCR, and retained in-frame beta chains. Rows with a matching CDR3 protein are joined into one entry that keeps the most common DNA and genes. The V and J calls shown here were made by TCRdb, not taken from the authors' results. The sample table holds a few hundred thousand distinct CDR3 sequences, of which approximately 21% were seen once. Roughly an eighth of the sample is taken by the ten largest.

Trimming leaves V shorter by 4 bases and J shorter by 0 bases, with the junction holding 5 bases beyond the gene matches. There are 15 amino acids in the CDR3, from cysteine to phenylalanine inclusive. The only DNA kept is the CDR3, 45 bases in frame from the first base. The germline V gene (reference sequence) provides CDR1 DFQATT and CDR2 SNEGSKA. As for this clonotype: The specificity of this receptor is unknown. The record has no base qualities; no much larger clone is one base away.

The TCR was taken from a man younger than 45 who received the YFV17D yellow fever vaccine. The receptor chain draws on TRBV20-1 and TRBJ2-2; TRBD2 aligns with 7 central bases. The sample here was PBMCs, taken 15 days after the yellow fever booster vaccination. The nucleotides read TGCAGTGCTACCGCTAGCGGAACGAACACCGGGGAGCTGTTTTTT. It translates as CSATASGTNTGELFF.